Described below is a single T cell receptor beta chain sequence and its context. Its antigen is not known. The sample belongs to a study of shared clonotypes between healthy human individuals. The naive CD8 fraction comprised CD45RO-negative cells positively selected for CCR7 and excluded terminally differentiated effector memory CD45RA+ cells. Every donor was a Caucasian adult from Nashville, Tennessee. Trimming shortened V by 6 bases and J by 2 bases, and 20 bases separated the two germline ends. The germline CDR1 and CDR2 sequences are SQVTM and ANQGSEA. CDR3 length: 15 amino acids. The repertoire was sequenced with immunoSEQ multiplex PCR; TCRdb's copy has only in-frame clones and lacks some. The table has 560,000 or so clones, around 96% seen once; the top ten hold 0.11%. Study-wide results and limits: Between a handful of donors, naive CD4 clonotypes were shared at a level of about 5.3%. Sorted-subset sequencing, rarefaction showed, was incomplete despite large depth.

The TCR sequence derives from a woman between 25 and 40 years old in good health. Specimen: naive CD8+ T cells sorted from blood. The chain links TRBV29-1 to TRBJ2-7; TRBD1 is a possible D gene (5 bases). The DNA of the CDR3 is TGCAGCGTGGGCTTGGGCAGGGCGACGCCCTACGAGCAGTACTTC. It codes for CSVGLGRATPYEQYF.